This TCR beta chain was captured in a study of response to subunit inactivated influenza vaccine. TCRdb called the RT-PCR reads again in MiXCR, with one record for every CDR3 protein. The data show almost 250,000 distinct CDR3 sequences, more than 9% seen once. This clonotype has just a few counts. Its target is unknown. General observations from the study: A suggestion made by the authors is that each seasonal influenza vaccination recruits few new T cells.

Germline CDR1 and CDR2: DFQATT and SNEGSKA (reference sequence). There are 15 residues in the CDR3. With 0 bases clipped from V and 5 bases from J, the junction kept 5 bases outside the gene matches. This TCR came from a man aged 50 to 60 who received an inactivated influenza vaccine. Sequenced here: non-naive T cells sorted from PBMCs, sampled 14 to 15 days before vaccination. The chain joins TRBV20-1 to TRBJ2-1; TRBD2 matches 9 bases. CDR3 loop: CSARDLAGGDNEQFF. CDR3 bases: TGCAGTGCTAGAGATCTCGCGGGAGGGGACAATGAGCAGTTCTTC.